This T cell receptor (beta chain) was recorded in a study of CD8+CD57+ T cells in acquired aplastic anemia. Study at large: Quantities of DNA derived from sorted CD4+ and CD8+ cells averaged approximately 3.3 ug. The study, taken as a whole, reports: There were twenty-nine CD8+ CDR3 sequences that occurred in both patients and controls.

The germline V gene encodes CDR1 SQVTM and CDR2 ANQGSEA. The CDR3 contains 12 residues. The junction had 5 bases not matched to a gene; V was cut back by 2 bases and J by 7 bases. CDR3 and TCR beta VDJ profiling relied on a genomic DNA template. TCRdb called the reads again in MiXCR, with one record for every CDR3 protein. Of 300,000 or so distinct CDR3 sequences in the sample, 56% were seen once. On this clonotype: The antigen remains unidentified.

The chain employs TRBV29-1 and TRBJ2-7; TRBD1 matches at 7 bases. What was sequenced was sorted CD4+, CD8+, or CD8+CD57+ T cells (not recorded which) from PBMCs. This receptor was obtained from a human donor with severe aplastic anemia or a healthy control (not recorded which). The CDR3 region has the DNA TGCAGCGTTGAAAGGGGGCGCGGGGAGCAGTACTTC. Protein: CSVERGRGEQYF.